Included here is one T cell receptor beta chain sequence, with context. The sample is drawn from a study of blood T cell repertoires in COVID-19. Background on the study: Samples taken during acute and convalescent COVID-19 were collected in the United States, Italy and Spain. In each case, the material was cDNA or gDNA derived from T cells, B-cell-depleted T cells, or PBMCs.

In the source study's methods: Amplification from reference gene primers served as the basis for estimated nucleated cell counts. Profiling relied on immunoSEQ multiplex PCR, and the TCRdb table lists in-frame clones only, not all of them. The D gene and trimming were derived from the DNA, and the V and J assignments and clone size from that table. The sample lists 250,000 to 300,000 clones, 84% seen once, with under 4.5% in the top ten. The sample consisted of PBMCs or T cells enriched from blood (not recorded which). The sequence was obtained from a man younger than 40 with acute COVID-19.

This CDR3 reads CASSLGEVRGRGSTGELFF. The CDR3 DNA reads TGTGCCAGCAGCTTAGGAGAAGTCCGGGGCAGGGGGAGCACCGGGGAGCTGTTTTTT. This sequence joins TRBV7-6 and TRBJ2-2, with 7 bases that match TRBD1. The CDR3 loop spans 19 amino acids. The junction had 15 bases not matched to a gene; V was cut back by 1 base and J by 4 bases. The germline V gene encodes CDR1 SGHVS and CDR2 FNYEAQ.